The 5 T cell receptor beta chains listed next were all sequenced from one sample in a study of cytomegalovirus exposure and HLA in healthy donors. PCR was performed using 60 Vbeta and 13 Jbeta primers. Measured with immunoSEQ multiplex PCR; TCRdb has only the in-frame clones, and not every one. This table holds 150,000 to 200,000 clones, around 79% found once. The specimen sequenced was PBMCs. These receptors all come from a man aged 45 to 65 in good health and CMV-seropositive.

V is TRBV6-4 and J is TRBJ1-2; weak D call: TRBD1 (5 bases). CDR1 and CDR2 (germline): MRHNA, SNTAGT. There are 14 residues in the CDR3. The germline V and J ends were trimmed by 4 bases and 4 bases, with 13 bases remaining between them. The CDR3: CASSVQGLGYGYTF. The DNA for the CDR3 is TGTGCCAGCAGTGTGCAGGGATTGGGCTATGGCTACACCTTC.

This chain links TRBV7-9 with TRBJ1-4; a weak D match, TRBD1 (6 bases). The CDR3 totals 16 residues. CDR1 is SEHNR, CDR2 FQNEAQ, per germline (reference sequence). Deletions cut 4 bases from V and 0 bases from J, with 12 bases between. The CDR3 DNA follows: TGTGCCAGCAGCTCTATAAAGGGGGCAACTAATGAAAAACTGTTTTTT. It specifies CASSSIKGATNEKLFF.

The CDR3 region is CASSQGRTGNYGYTF. CDR3 bases: TGCGCCAGCAGCCAAGGAAGGACGGGGAACTATGGCTACACCTTC. V and J are TRBV4-3 and TRBJ1-2; unclear D gene. Trimming took off 1 base at V and 2 bases at J, with 11 bases between the two ends. The CDR3 has 15 amino acids. Per the germline V gene, CDR1 is LGHNA and CDR2 is YSLEER.

The gene calls are TRBV28 and TRBJ2-3, with 12 bases fitting TRBD1. Germline loops: CDR1 MDHEN, CDR2 SYDVKM. The CDR3 sequence is 18 residues long. V shed 2 bases and J 4 bases; nucleotides not matched to a gene: 10. CDR3 nucleotides: TGTGCCAGCAGTTTACCGGGACAGGGGGCGCTAAGTTCAGATACGCAGTATTTT. Protein product: CASSLPGQGALSSDTQYF.

The rearrangement uses TRBV7-2 and TRBJ2-2; no definite D call. The V gene lost 5 bases and the J gene lost 4 bases, with 8 bases spanning the gap. The CDR3 has 13 residues. Germline loops: CDR1 SGHTA, CDR2 FQGNSA. The CDR3: CASSQPTTGELFF. Here the CDR3 DNA reads TGTGCCAGCAGCCAACCTACCACCGGGGAGCTGTTTTTT.